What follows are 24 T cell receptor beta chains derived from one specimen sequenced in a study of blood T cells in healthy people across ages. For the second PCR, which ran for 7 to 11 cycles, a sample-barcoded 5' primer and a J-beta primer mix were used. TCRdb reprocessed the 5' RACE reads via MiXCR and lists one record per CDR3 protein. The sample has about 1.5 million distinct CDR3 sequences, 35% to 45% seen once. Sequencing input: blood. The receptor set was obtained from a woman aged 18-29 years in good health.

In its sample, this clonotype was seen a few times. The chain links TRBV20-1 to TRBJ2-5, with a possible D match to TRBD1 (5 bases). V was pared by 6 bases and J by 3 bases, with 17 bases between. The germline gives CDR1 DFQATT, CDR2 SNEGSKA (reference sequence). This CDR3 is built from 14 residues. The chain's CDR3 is CSANPDIRKETQYF. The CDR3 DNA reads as TGCAGTGCGAACCCGGACATACGTAAAGAGACCCAGTACTTC.

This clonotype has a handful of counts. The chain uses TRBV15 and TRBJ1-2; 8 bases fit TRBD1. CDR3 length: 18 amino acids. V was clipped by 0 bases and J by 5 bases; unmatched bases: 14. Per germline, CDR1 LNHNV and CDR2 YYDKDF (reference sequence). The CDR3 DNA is TGTGCCACCAGCAGAGATAAGGCAGGGGGCCTGGGTTTGTATGGCTACACCTTC. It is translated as CATSRDKAGGLGLYGYTF.

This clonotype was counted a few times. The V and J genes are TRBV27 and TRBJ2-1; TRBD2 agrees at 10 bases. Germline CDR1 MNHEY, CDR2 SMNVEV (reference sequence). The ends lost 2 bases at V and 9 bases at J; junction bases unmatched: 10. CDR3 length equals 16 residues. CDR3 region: CASSLPAGGPLIEQFF. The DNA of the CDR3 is TGTGCCAGCAGTTTACCAGCGGGGGGGCCCCTGATTGAGCAGTTCTTC.

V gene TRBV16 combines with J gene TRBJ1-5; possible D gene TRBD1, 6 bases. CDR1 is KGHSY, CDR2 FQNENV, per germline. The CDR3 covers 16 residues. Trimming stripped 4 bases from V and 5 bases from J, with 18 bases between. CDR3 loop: CASSRSGAVGDQPQHF. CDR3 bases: TGTGCCAGCAGCCGCTCGGGGGCTGTAGGGGATCAGCCCCAGCATTTT.

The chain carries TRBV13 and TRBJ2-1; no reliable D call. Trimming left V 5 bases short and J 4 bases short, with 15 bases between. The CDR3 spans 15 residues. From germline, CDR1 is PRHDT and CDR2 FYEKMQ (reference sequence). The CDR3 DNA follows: TGTGCCAGCAGCCCCCCCTTTCTAGAGTACAATGAGCAGTTCTTC. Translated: CASSPPFLEYNEQFF.

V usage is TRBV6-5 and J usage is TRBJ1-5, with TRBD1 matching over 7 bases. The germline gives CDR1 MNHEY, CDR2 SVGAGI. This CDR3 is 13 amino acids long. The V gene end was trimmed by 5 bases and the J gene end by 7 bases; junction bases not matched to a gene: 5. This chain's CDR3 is CASSTGARQPQHF. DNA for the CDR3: TGTGCCAGCAGTACAGGGGCTCGGCAGCCCCAGCATTTT.

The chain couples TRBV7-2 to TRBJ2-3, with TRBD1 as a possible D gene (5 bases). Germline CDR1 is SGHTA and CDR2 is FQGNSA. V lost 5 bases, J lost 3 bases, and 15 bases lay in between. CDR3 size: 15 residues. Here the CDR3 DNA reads TGTGCCAGCAGCAGTCGGACACAAGGGACAGATACGCAGTATTTT. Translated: CASSSRTQGTDTQYF.

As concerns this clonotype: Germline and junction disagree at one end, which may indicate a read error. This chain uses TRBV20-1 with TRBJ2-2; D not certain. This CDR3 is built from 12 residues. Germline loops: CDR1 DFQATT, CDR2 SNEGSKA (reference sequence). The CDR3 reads CSARGATGELFF. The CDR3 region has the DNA TGCAGTGCGAGAGGCGCAACGGGGGAGCTGTTTTTT.

CDR3 residues: CSVEDGGIGGVYEQYF. CDR3 DNA: TGCAGCGTTGAAGATGGGGGGATAGGGGGAGTTTATGAGCAGTACTTC. The genes are TRBV29-1 and TRBJ2-4, with D tentatively TRBD1 or TRBD2 (6 bases each). The germline V and J ends were trimmed by 0 bases and 13 bases, with 25 bases remaining between them. Germline V gene data show CDR1 as SQVTM and CDR2 as ANQGSEA. This CDR3 is 16 amino acids long.

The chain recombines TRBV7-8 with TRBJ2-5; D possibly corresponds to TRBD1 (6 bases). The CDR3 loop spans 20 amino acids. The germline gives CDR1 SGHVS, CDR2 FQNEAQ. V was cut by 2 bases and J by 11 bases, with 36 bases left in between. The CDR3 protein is CASSLKQGTSGPPSNEEQYF. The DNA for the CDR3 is TGTGCCAGCAGCTTAAAACAGGGAACCTCCGGACCACCTAGTAATGAAGAGCAGTACTTC.

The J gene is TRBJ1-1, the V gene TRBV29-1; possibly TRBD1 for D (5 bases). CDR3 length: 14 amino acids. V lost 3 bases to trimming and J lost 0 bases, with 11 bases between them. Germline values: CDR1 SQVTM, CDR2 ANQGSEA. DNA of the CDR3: TGCAGCGTTGATGGACAAGGGGTGAACACTGAAGCTTTCTTT. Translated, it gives CSVDGQGVNTEAFF.

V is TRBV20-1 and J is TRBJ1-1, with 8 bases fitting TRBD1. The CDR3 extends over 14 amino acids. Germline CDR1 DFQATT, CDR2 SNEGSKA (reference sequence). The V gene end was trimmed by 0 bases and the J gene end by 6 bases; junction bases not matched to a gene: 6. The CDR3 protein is CSARESQGAAEAFF. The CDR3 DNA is TGCAGTGCTAGAGAGAGCCAGGGGGCCGCTGAAGCTTTCTTT.

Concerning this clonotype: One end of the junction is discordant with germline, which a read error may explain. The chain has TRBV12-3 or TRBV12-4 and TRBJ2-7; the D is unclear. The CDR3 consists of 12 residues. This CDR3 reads CAGRLNYNEQYF. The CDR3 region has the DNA TGTGCCGGCAGGCTAAACTACAATGAGCAGTACTTC.

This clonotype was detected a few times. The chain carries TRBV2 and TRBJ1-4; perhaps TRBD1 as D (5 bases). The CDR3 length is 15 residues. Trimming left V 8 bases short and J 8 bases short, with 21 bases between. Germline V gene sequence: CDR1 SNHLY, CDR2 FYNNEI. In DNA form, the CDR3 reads TGTGCCAGCGCCAGGGAACAGAGTAATTCCGAAAAACTGTTTTTT. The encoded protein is CASAREQSNSEKLFF.

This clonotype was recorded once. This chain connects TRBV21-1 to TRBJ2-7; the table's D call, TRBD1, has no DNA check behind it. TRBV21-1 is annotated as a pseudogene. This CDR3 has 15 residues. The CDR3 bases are TGTGCCAGCAGCAAAGGGGGGGTCCCCTACTACGAGCAGTACTTC. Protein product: CASSKGGVPYYEQYF.

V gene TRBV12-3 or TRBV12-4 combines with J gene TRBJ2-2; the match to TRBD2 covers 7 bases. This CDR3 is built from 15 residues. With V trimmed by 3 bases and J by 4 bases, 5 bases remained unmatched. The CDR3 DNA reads TGTGCCAGCAGTTTTCGGGGGGTTACCACCGGGGAGCTGTTTTTT. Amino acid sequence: CASSFRGVTTGELFF.

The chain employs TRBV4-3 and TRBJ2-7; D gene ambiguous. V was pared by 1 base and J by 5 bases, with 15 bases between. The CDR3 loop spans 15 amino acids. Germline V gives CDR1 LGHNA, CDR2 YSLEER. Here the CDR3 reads CASSQVESITDEQYF. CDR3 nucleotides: TGCGCCAGCAGCCAAGTGGAGAGCATAACCGACGAGCAGTACTTC.

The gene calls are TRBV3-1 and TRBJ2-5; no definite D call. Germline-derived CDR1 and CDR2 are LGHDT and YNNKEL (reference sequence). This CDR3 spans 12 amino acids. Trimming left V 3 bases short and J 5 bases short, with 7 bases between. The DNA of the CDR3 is TGTGCCAGCAGCCAGGCGGATGAGACCCAGTACTTC. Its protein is CASSQADETQYF.

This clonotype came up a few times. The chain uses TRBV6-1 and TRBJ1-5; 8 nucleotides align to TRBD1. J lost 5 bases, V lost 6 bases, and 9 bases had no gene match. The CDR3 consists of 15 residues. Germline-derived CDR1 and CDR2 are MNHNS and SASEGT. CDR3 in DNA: TGTGCCAGCAGAGGACAGGGAAGCCTCCATCAGCCCCAGCATTTT. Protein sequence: CASRGQGSLHQPQHF.

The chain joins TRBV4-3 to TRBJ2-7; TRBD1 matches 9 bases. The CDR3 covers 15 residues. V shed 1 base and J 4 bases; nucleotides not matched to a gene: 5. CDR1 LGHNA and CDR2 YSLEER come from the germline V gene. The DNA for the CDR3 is TGCGCCAGCAGCCAAGGACAGGGGGACCCTTACGAGCAGTACTTC. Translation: CASSQGQGDPYEQYF.

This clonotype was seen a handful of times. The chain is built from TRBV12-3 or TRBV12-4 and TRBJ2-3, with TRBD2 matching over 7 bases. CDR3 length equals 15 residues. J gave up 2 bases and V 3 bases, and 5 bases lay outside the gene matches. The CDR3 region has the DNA TGTGCCAGCAGTTTTTGGGGGGGAACCACAGATACGCAGTATTTT. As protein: CASSFWGGTTDTQYF.

The CDR3 is CASNIQGGYGYTF. The DNA of the CDR3 is TGTGCCAGTAACATACAGGGTGGCTATGGCTACACCTTC. The rearrangement uses TRBV7-2 and TRBJ1-2; a possible D gene is TRBD1 (6 bases). Trimming took off 9 bases at V and 4 bases at J, with 15 bases between the two ends. Per germline, CDR1 SGHTA and CDR2 FQGNSA. The CDR3 has 13 residues.

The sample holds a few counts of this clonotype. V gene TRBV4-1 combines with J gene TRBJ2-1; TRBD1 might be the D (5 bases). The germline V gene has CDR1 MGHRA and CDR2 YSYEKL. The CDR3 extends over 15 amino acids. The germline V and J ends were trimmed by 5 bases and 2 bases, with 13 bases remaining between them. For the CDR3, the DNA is TGCGCCAGCAGCAATGACCAGACAGCCTACAATGAGCAGTTCTTC. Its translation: CASSNDQTAYNEQFF.

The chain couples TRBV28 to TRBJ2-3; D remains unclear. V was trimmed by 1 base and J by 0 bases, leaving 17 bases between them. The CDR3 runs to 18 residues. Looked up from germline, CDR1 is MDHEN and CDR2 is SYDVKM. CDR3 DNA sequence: TGTGCCAGCAGTTTATCCCCCCTCGCGAGCGATAGCACAGATACGCAGTATTTT. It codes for CASSLSPLASDSTDTQYF.